One sample yielded the 27 T cell receptor beta chains listed below, sequenced in a study of shared T cell receptors in the human thymus. Repertoires were generated with immunoSEQ multiplex PCR, while TCRdb's copy carries only in-frame clones and drops some. The repertoire includes 650,000 to 950,000 clones, roughly 88% of them detected once, and about 0.0098% sits in the top ten. This sample also belongs to another study, concerning human thymus T cells.

Sequencing was performed on thymocytes. The receptors shown here come from a girl less than two years old with a congenital heart defect.

The chain joins TRBV10-3 to TRBJ1-2, with D tentatively TRBD1 (5 bases). V was shortened by 6 bases and J by 4 bases, with 30 bases between the two germline ends. The germline gives CDR1 ENHRY, CDR2 SYGVKD. The CDR3 is made up of 19 amino acids. This CDR3 is CAISAWGEGNVCPIYGYTF. CDR3 in DNA: TGTGCCATCAGCGCCTGGGGGGAAGGGAACGTCTGTCCTATCTATGGCTACACCTTC.

The V and J genes are TRBV27 and TRBJ2-7; TRBD1 matches 8 bases. This CDR3 spans 15 amino acids. Germline CDR1 MNHEY, CDR2 SMNVEV (reference sequence). Germline trimming cut 5 bases from V and 1 base from J; bases unmatched to any gene: 7. CDR3 residues: CASSPTGVSSYEQYF. The CDR3, as DNA: TGTGCCAGCAGTCCGACAGGGGTCTCTTCCTACGAGCAGTACTTC.

The chain links TRBV6-1 to TRBJ2-7, with D maybe TRBD1 (5 bases). Trimming shortened V by 6 bases and J by 1 base, and 13 bases separated the two germline ends. Germline lookup yields CDR1 MNHNS and CDR2 SASEGT. The CDR3 covers 14 residues. CDR3 bases: TGTGCCAGCAGCGTCATGGGGCAGTCCTACGAGCAGTACTTC. This gives the protein CASSVMGQSYEQYF.

This clone was observed once. V is TRBV12-1 and J is TRBJ1-1; the listed D gene, TRBD1, was not tested against the DNA. TRBV12-1 is designated a pseudogene. There are 14 residues in the CDR3. The CDR3 region has the DNA TGTGCCAGCACCCACAGGGAAACGTACACTGAAGCTTTCTTT. Translating it yields CASTHRETYTEAFF.

This clone has only one observation. The rearrangement uses TRBV6-5 and TRBJ1-2; D not certain. V gave up 2 bases and J gave up 3 bases, with 7 bases separating them. Germline CDR1 is MNHEY and CDR2 is SVGAGI. The CDR3 contains 13 residues. The CDR3 here is CASSYREDYGYTF. The CDR3 DNA reads as TGTGCCAGCAGTTACCGGGAGGACTATGGCTACACCTTC.

The rearrangement joins TRBV5-6 to TRBJ2-1; 9 bases match TRBD2. V was pared by 0 bases and J by 9 bases, with 7 bases of the junction left unmatched. The CDR3 runs 15 residues. The germline gives CDR1 SGHDT, CDR2 YYEEEE. DNA for the CDR3: TGTGCCAGCAGCTTGGGTGCGGGGGGGCCGGGTGAGCAGTTCTTC. Protein product: CASSLGAGGPGEQFF.

This clone was detected once. This chain joins TRBV2 and TRBJ2-7; tentatively, D is TRBD2 (5 bases). CDR1 and CDR2 (germline): SNHLY, FYNNEI. The length of the CDR3 is 13 residues. Deletions cut 5 bases from V and 3 bases from J, with 11 bases between. As DNA, the CDR3 is TGTGCCAGCAGTCGCGAGGGTCGCTACGAGCAGTACTTC. It encodes CASSREGRYEQYF.

The V and J genes are TRBV7-9 and TRBJ1-2; 8 nucleotides agree with TRBD1. CDR1 is SEHNR, CDR2 FQNEAQ, per germline (reference sequence). The junction had 11 bases not matched to a gene; V was cut back by 2 bases and J by 6 bases. This CDR3 contains 16 residues. The CDR3 region has the DNA TGTGCCAGCAGCTTACTCTACGACAGGGGAGGTGATGGCTACACCTTC. Translated: CASSLLYDRGGDGYTF.

The chain links TRBV4-3 to TRBJ1-2; D might be TRBD1 (6 bases). The CDR3 is 17 residues long. V lost 0 bases and J 2 bases, leaving 16 bases between the germline ends. Germline CDR1 is LGHNA and CDR2 is YSLEER. The CDR3 DNA reads as TGCGCCAGCAGCCAAGACTTGGACAGAGCCCACAACTATGGCTACACCTTC. The encoded protein is CASSQDLDRAHNYGYTF.

This clone was counted a single time. The chain recombines TRBV7-2 with TRBJ1-1; 7 nucleotides align to TRBD1. Per the germline V gene, CDR1 is SGHTA and CDR2 is FQGNSA. The junction had 12 bases not matched to a gene; V was cut back by 5 bases and J by 6 bases. The CDR3 runs to 15 residues. The CDR3 sequence is CASSVQSQGNPEAFF. CDR3 coding DNA: TGTGCCAGCAGCGTTCAGTCACAGGGGAATCCTGAAGCTTTCTTT.

The V call is TRBV11-2, the J call TRBJ1-5; D gene uncertain. This CDR3 has 10 amino acids. Trimming pared 5 bases from V and 15 bases from J, leaving 11 bases between. Germline V gene sequence: CDR1 SGHAT, CDR2 FQNNGV. CDR3 nucleotide sequence: TGTGCCAGCAGCCTACTTAGAGCGCATTTT. This sequence encodes CASSLLRAHF.

The chain recombines TRBV27 with TRBJ1-2; 8 nucleotides match TRBD1. The CDR3 runs 17 residues. Germline CDR1 is MNHEY and CDR2 is SMNVEV (reference sequence). Trimming cost V 7 bases and J 7 bases; bases outside gene matches: 20. The CDR3 loop reads CASTLTGTGSLTGGYTF. CDR3 DNA: TGTGCCAGCACCCTCACCGGGACAGGAAGTTTGACGGGTGGCTACACCTTC.

The chain recombines TRBV5-5 with TRBJ2-3; TRBD2 matches 10 bases. Germline V gene data show CDR1 as SGHKS and CDR2 as YYEKEE (reference sequence). The CDR3 consists of 15 residues. V was clipped by 4 bases and J by 5 bases; unmatched bases: 7. The CDR3 nucleotides are TGTGCCAGCAGCGCCCTAGCGGGGGTTGTAGATACGCAGTATTTT. This codes for CASSALAGVVDTQYF.

The chain combines TRBV27 with TRBJ1-6, with TRBD1 as a possible D gene (5 bases). The V end lost 3 bases, the J end lost 10 bases, and 13 bases lay between the germline ends. The germline V gene has CDR1 MNHEY and CDR2 SMNVEV (reference sequence). The length of the CDR3 is 14 residues. The chain's CDR3 is CASSLVKGPSPLHF. The CDR3 DNA is TGTGCCAGCAGTTTGGTGAAGGGGCCCTCACCCCTCCACTTT.

This clone came up a few times. V usage is TRBV7-8 and J usage is TRBJ2-7, with 8 bases that match TRBD2. Trimming removed 0 bases from V and 4 bases from J; junction bases left unmatched: 5. The CDR3 totals 15 residues. The V gene's germline CDR1 is SGHVS and CDR2 FQNEAQ. The CDR3 bases are TGTGCCAGCAGCTTAGCTAGCGGGAAGATTTACGAGCAGTACTTC. It is translated as CASSLASGKIYEQYF.

The rearrangement links TRBV6-4 to TRBJ1-1; possibly TRBD1 for D (6 bases). Trimming pared 6 bases from V and 2 bases from J, leaving 10 bases between. Looked up from germline, CDR1 is MRHNA and CDR2 is SNTAGT. The CDR3 consists of 13 residues. For the CDR3, the DNA is TGTGCCAGCAGCAGGGGACTAAACACTGAAGCTTTCTTT. Protein product: CASSRGLNTEAFF.

In its sample, this clone was seen once. The chain links TRBV7-9 to TRBJ1-2; D is unresolved. Germline V gene sequence: CDR1 SEHNR, CDR2 FQNEAQ (reference sequence). With 5 bases removed from V and 4 bases from J, the gap between germline ends came to 14 bases. The CDR3 spans 14 residues. The DNA of the CDR3 is TGTGCCAGCAGCCCCGTACAGCTGCTCTATGGCTACACCTTC. Its translation: CASSPVQLLYGYTF. Variable domain in full (rest from reference TRBV7-9 and TRBJ1-2): DTGVSQNPRHKITKRGQNVTFRCDPISEHNRLYWYRQTLGQGPEFLTYFQNEAQLEKSRLLSDRFSAERPKGSFSTLEIQRTEQGDSAMYLCASSPVQLLYGYTFGSGTRLTVV.

The gene calls are TRBV11-3 and TRBJ2-5; tentative D call: TRBD2 (6 bases). The CDR3 length is 15 residues. Trimming took off 0 bases at V and 5 bases at J, with 13 bases between the two ends. Per the germline V gene, CDR1 is SGHNT and CDR2 is YENEEA. CDR3 nucleotide sequence: TGTGCCAGCAGCTTAGATAGCGGTAGCTCTGAGACCCAGTACTTC. Amino acids: CASSLDSGSSETQYF.

Here the CDR3 reads CASSPGGQGREKLFF. CDR3 sequence (DNA): TGTGCCAGCAGCCCAGGGGGACAGGGAAGGGAAAAACTGTTTTTT. The chain links TRBV28 to TRBJ1-4, with 9 bases fitting TRBD1. Germline trimming cut 6 bases from V and 8 bases from J; bases unmatched to any gene: 10. The germline V gene has CDR1 MDHEN and CDR2 SYDVKM. The CDR3 is 15 amino acids.

This clone came up a few times. The rearrangement links TRBV5-6 to TRBJ1-5; D gene unclear. With 3 bases removed from V and 1 base from J, the gap between germline ends came to 11 bases. The CDR3 contains 15 residues. CDR1 is SGHDT and CDR2 is YYEEEE in the germline V gene. The CDR3 is CASSSQRVSNQPQHF. The CDR3, as DNA: TGTGCCAGCAGCTCGCAGAGGGTCAGCAATCAGCCCCAGCATTTT. The full variable domain, rest sourced from reference TRBV5-6 and TRBJ1-5, is DAGVTQSPTHLIKTRGQQVTLRCSPKSGHDTVSWYQQALGQGPQFIFQYYEEEERQRGNFPDRFSGHQFPNYSSELNVNALLLGDSALYLCASSSQRVSNQPQHFGDGTRLSIL.

This clone was recorded only once. The CDR3 protein is CASSLGAWASGGAETQYF. The DNA for the CDR3 is TGTGCCAGCAGCCTCGGGGCTTGGGCTAGCGGGGGGGCGGAGACCCAGTACTTC. The gene calls are TRBV5-4 and TRBJ2-5; the match to TRBD2 covers 12 bases. From germline, CDR1 is SGHNT and CDR2 YYREEE (reference sequence). The CDR3 has 18 amino acids. V shed 4 bases, J shed 5 bases, and the junction held 15 bases outside the gene matches.

This clone occurred once. The rearrangement links TRBV5-1 to TRBJ1-2; no clear D. Germline V gene data show CDR1 as SGHRS and CDR2 as YFSETQ. CDR3 length: 17 amino acids. The germline V and J ends were trimmed by 2 bases and 0 bases, with 17 bases remaining between them. The CDR3 sequence: CASSFPTANTPNYGYTF. The DNA for the CDR3 is TGCGCCAGCAGCTTCCCGACTGCGAACACCCCTAACTATGGCTACACCTTC.

V usage is TRBV29-1 and J usage is TRBJ1-5; 9 nucleotides line up with TRBD1. The V and J ends lost 5 bases and 5 bases, in that order; junction bases with no gene match: 10. CDR1 is SQVTM, CDR2 ANQGSEA, per germline. CDR3 size: 15 residues. CDR3 DNA sequence: TGCAGCGTTTTCACGGGGACAGGGAAGGATCAGCCCCAGCATTTT. As protein: CSVFTGTGKDQPQHF.

This clone was counted once. The DNA of the CDR3 is TGCGCCAGCAGCTTGTCCCCAACAGGGGTATATAATTCACCCCTCCACTTT. Amino acid sequence: CASSLSPTGVYNSPLHF. The gene calls are TRBV5-1 and TRBJ1-6; TRBD1 agrees at 7 bases. The germline gives CDR1 SGHRS, CDR2 YFSETQ. V lost 1 base to trimming and J lost 4 bases; unmatched junction nucleotides: 8. The CDR3 has 17 residues. The whole variable domain, filled in from reference TRBV5-1 and TRBJ1-6, reads KAGVTQTPRYLIKTRGQQVTLSCSPISGHRSVSWYQQTPGQGLQFLFEYFSETQRNKGNFPGRFSGRQFSNSRSEMNVSTLELGDSALYLCASSLSPTGVYNSPLHFGNGTRLTVT.

The rearrangement joins TRBV27 to TRBJ1-2; 10 bases are a match to TRBD1. Germline V gene sequence: CDR1 MNHEY, CDR2 SMNVEV (reference sequence). This CDR3 comprises 17 residues. The junction had 8 bases not matched to a gene; V was cut back by 0 bases and J by 4 bases. CDR3 loop: CASSLSMRDRGPYGYTF. The DNA of the CDR3 is TGTGCCAGCAGTTTATCGATGCGGGACAGGGGACCCTATGGCTACACCTTC.

This chain connects TRBV4-3 to TRBJ2-1, with no clear D. The CDR3 totals 18 residues. Germline V gene sequence: CDR1 LGHNA, CDR2 YSLEER. The V gene lost 1 base and the J gene lost 0 bases, with 16 bases spanning the gap. The CDR3 DNA follows: TGCGCCAGCAGCCAAGTCCTTACACGAAAAAGCTCCTACAATGAGCAGTTCTTC. Translation gives CASSQVLTRKSSYNEQFF.

For the CDR3, the DNA is TGTGCCAGCAGCCTCAGACAGGGACTGTTGGAGACCCAGTACTTC. This sequence encodes CASSLRQGLLETQYF. V is TRBV7-6 and J is TRBJ2-5; tentative D call: TRBD1 (7 bases). Looked up from germline, CDR1 is SGHVS and CDR2 is FNYEAQ. The V end was cut by 5 bases, the J end by 5 bases, with 18 bases between. This CDR3 has 15 amino acids.